This is a list of T cell receptor beta chains from one sample in a study of T cell changes during pregnancy in multiple sclerosis. Libraries were prepared by immunoSEQ multiplex PCR; TCRdb keeps only in-frame clonotypes and omits some of them. The sample carries 26,000 or so clones, about 90% recorded once. Sequenced here: peripheral blood, sampled in the first trimester of pregnancy. Receptors were obtained from a female donor in good health, enrolled as a control in a pregnancy study. Both conserved end residues are trimmed from each CDR3. The D gene is left open where the match is weak.

CDR3aa	j_gene	d_gene	v_gene
ASSERTSGGNTQY	TRBJ2-3	TRBD2	TRBV6-1
ASSLWGLDSNQPQH	TRBJ1-5	.	TRBV28
ASSPERQGRAF	TRBJ1-1	TRBD1	TRBV18
ASSPSGLDEKLF	TRBJ1-4	.	TRBV7-9
ASSQAGEETQY	TRBJ2-5	.	TRBV4-1
ACKKTSGTRGTQY	TRBJ2-5	TRBD2	TRBV30
ASSMRTENTEAF	TRBJ1-1	.	TRBV7-6
ASSVAGGFQETQY	TRBJ2-5	TRBD2	TRBV9
ASSATGGTQY	TRBJ2-3	TRBD1	TRBV13
ASRPPGQGAGYT	TRBJ1-2	TRBD1	TRBV7-2
AISERGSYGEQF	TRBJ2-1	TRBD2	TRBV10-3
ASSSGDRVVGEQY	TRBJ2-7	TRBD1	TRBV6-5
ASSGQGYGYT	TRBJ1-2	TRBD1	TRBV27
ASSVGTSYEQY	TRBJ2-7	.	TRBV9
AGDLKNTEAF	TRBJ1-1	.	TRBV30
ASSFDSDSYEQY	TRBJ2-7	.	TRBV5-4
ASSPNQRATGVRSYEQY	TRBJ2-7	TRBD1	TRBV14
ASSFGQGSSYEQY	TRBJ2-7	TRBD1	TRBV5-1
ASSPRVLGQGLYEQY	TRBJ2-7	TRBD1	TRBV7-6
ASRPLTSGYEQY	TRBJ2-7	TRBD2	TRBV5-1
ASGTGSTDTQY	TRBJ2-3	TRBD1	TRBV6-1
ASSPRPGGSGANVLT	TRBJ2-6	.	TRBV9
ASKIGGAGELF	TRBJ2-2	.	TRBV27
ASSDGTGGEKLF	TRBJ1-4	TRBD1	TRBV9
ASSSTSGRTSEQF	TRBJ2-1	TRBD2	TRBV7-6
ASTSYSESTDTQY	TRBJ2-3	.	TRBV27